This T cell receptor (beta chain) came from a study of beta chain features in type 1 diabetes. With 0 bases removed from V and 1 base from J, the gap between germline ends came to 7 bases. Per the germline V gene, CDR1 is SGDLS and CDR2 is YYNGEE. The CDR3 length is 14 residues. This clone was seen a few times. Expressed TCRB transcripts were sequenced after all isolated RNA was converted to cDNA. This table comes from immunoSEQ multiplex PCR, and its TCRdb copy is limited to in-frame clones, with some not included. The sample holds approximately 400,000 clones; approximately 16% are singletons and the top ten take approximately 0.019%.

This sequence was found in a woman aged 18-29 years in good health. Sequenced sample: naive CD4+ T cells from blood. The chain is built from TRBV9 and TRBJ1-1; no definite D call. The CDR3, as DNA: TGTGCCAGCAGCGTAGGCCTAGAGAACACTGAAGCTTTCTTT. It is translated as CASSVGLENTEAFF. The full variable domain, its missing parts supplied by reference TRBV9 and TRBJ1-1, is DSGVTQTPKHLITATGQRVTLRCSPRSGDLSVYWYQQSLDQGLQFLIQYYNGEERAKGNILERFSAQQFPDLHSELNLSSLELGDSALYFCASSVGLENTEAFFGQGTRLTVV.